The 14 T cell receptor beta chains reported below all come from one sample, sequenced in a study of human T cells and chemical hapten exposure. TCRdb fed the RACE reads into MiXCR, producing one record per CDR3 protein. Of 75,000 to 90,000 distinct CDR3 sequences in the sample, roughly a tenth are singletons; the top ten hold 4% to 5.5%. Time point noted: patch test 2, 6 weeks after DPC sensitization. Treatment indicated: therapeutic diphenylcyclopropenone sensitization with weekly scalp DPC. The sequencing here drew on whole blood, taken in connection with sensitization to the hapten diphenylcyclopropenone (DPC). All receptors come from a woman aged 45-65 years with alopecia areata. Some clones in this sample may be carry-over from other donors' samples.

This clonotype has a count of ten or more. V gene TRBV10-1 combines with J gene TRBJ2-1, with 7 bases aligning to TRBD1. The V gene end was trimmed by 6 bases and the J gene end by 6 bases; junction bases not matched to a gene: 11. The CDR3 length is 15 residues. Germline V gives CDR1 WNHNN, CDR2 SYGVQD (reference sequence). In DNA, the CDR3 is TGCGCCAGCAGCTCGGGGACAGCTATAATCAATGAGCAGTTCTTC. This codes for CASSSGTAIINEQFF.

The gene calls are TRBV2 and TRBJ1-6; D is possibly TRBD1 (6 bases). The CDR3 runs to 15 residues. The ends were cut back, 6 bases at V and 5 bases at J, with 14 bases in the middle. Germline loops: CDR1 SNHLY, CDR2 FYNNEI. CDR3 DNA sequence: TGTGCCAGCAGCCGGTCGGACAGCAATAATTCACCCCTCCACTTT. This gives the protein CASSRSDSNNSPLHF.

The count of this clonotype is one. This chain uses TRBV7-2 with TRBJ1-3; D gene unclear. CDR1 and CDR2 (germline): SGHTA, FQGNSA. The V end was cut by 1 base, the J end by 2 bases, with 6 bases between. This CDR3 is 14 amino acids long. The CDR3 loop is CASSLGVAGNTIYF. The CDR3 region has the DNA TGTGCCAGCAGCTTAGGGGTAGCTGGAAACACCATATATTTT.

V gene TRBV14 combines with J gene TRBJ2-1, with TRBD1 identical over 8 bases. The ends lost 3 bases at V and 9 bases at J; junction bases unmatched: 10. The CDR3 sequence is 15 residues long. The germline CDR1 and CDR2 sequences are SGHDN and FVKESK. CDR3 amino acids: CASSQVGQGDREQFF. DNA for the CDR3: TGTGCCAGCAGCCAGGTTGGACAGGGAGATCGTGAGCAGTTCTTC.

This clonotype showed up just a few times. The chain employs TRBV28 and TRBJ2-1; tentatively, D is TRBD2 (6 bases). The V and J ends lost 8 bases and 8 bases respectively, with 16 bases between them. CDR3 length: 13 residues. Germline values: CDR1 MDHEN, CDR2 SYDVKM. CDR3 loop: CASAPGLSYEQFF. The DNA for the CDR3 is TGTGCCAGCGCCCCCGGACTATCCTATGAGCAGTTCTTC. Full variable domain (outside the CDR3, taken from reference TRBV28 and TRBJ2-1): DVKVTQSSRYLVKRTGEKVFLECVQDMDHENMFWYRQDPGLGLRLIYFSYDVKMKEKGDIPEGYSVSREKKERFSLILESASTNQTSMYLCASAPGLSYEQFFGPGTRLTVL.

J is TRBJ2-7 and V is TRBV12-5, with TRBD1 identical over 11 bases. In germline, CDR1 is LGHNT, CDR2 FRNRAP. V dropped 4 bases and J dropped 2; count of bases not matched to a gene: 4. The CDR3 has 15 amino acids. DNA of the CDR3: TGTGCTAGTGGTTCCCGGGACAGGGGGACCTACGAGCAGTACTTC. Translated, it gives CASGSRDRGTYEQYF.

About this clonotype: This may be a read error: a much more frequent sequence differs by one nucleotide. This chain joins TRBV28 and TRBJ2-7; no firm D call. Trimming left V 2 bases short and J 6 bases short, with 5 bases between. CDR1 is MDHEN, CDR2 SYDVKM, per germline. The CDR3 consists of 11 residues. The CDR3 nucleotides read TGTGCCAGCAGTTTAGACTGCGAGCAGTACTTC. It specifies CASSLDCEQYF.

This clonotype was counted many times. In nucleotides, the CDR3 is TGTGCCAGCGTCGGCGTTTCTGAGCAGTTCTTC. It encodes CASVGVSEQFF. The chain uses TRBV25-1 and TRBJ2-1; D is undetermined. Germline V CDR1 and CDR2: MGHDK, SYGVNS. The CDR3 length is 11 residues. The germline V and J ends were trimmed by 8 bases and 9 bases, with 11 bases remaining between them. Looking up the rest from reference TRBV25-1 and TRBJ2-1 gives the full variable domain: EADIYQTPRYLVIGTGKKITLECSQTMGHDKMYWYQQDPGMELHLIHYSYGVNSTEKGDLSSESTVSRIRTEHFPLTLESARPSHTSQYLCASVGVSEQFFGPGTRLTVL.

Only a few counts were recorded for this clonotype. The chain links TRBV7-2 to TRBJ2-3; TRBD1 aligns across 11 bases. The CDR3 has 15 residues. The germline V gene encodes CDR1 SGHTA and CDR2 FQGNSA. Germline trimming cut 4 bases from V and 6 bases from J; bases unmatched to any gene: 6. CDR3 bases: TGTGCCAGCAGCTCCCGGACAGGGGGCATTGATACGCAGTATTTT. The encoded protein is CASSSRTGGIDTQYF. Using reference TRBV7-2 and TRBJ2-3 for the parts outside the CDR3, the full variable domain is GAGVSQSPSNKVTEKGKDVELRCDPISGHTALYWYRQSLGQGLEFLIYFQGNSAPDKSGLPSDRFSAERTGGSVSTLTIQRTQQEDSAVYLCASSSRTGGIDTQYFGPGTRLTVL.

The rearrangement uses TRBV5-6 and TRBJ2-3, with D uncertain. V was pared by 6 bases and J by 3 bases, with 11 bases between. Germline V gene lookup returns CDR1 SGHDT and CDR2 YYEEEE. There are 13 residues in the CDR3. For the CDR3, the DNA is TGTGCCAGCATCCTGGCCCCGACAGATACGCAGTATTTT. This encodes CASILAPTDTQYF.

This clonotype was seen ten or more times. V and J are TRBV29-1 and TRBJ1-1; D is undetermined. The CDR3 totals 12 residues. Germline CDR1 is SQVTM and CDR2 is ANQGSEA. V gave up 4 bases and J gave up 3 bases, with 9 bases separating them. CDR3 DNA sequence: TGCAGCGTTGGGGAGTGGGACACTGAAGCTTTCTTT. This encodes CSVGEWDTEAFF.

This chain joins TRBV20-1 and TRBJ1-2, with D possibly being TRBD1 (5 bases). This CDR3 is built from 14 residues. Trimming stripped 0 bases from V and 3 bases from J, with 11 bases between. Per germline, CDR1 DFQATT and CDR2 SNEGSKA (reference sequence). The CDR3 coding sequence is TGCAGTGCTAGAGAAAGGGGTTGGGACTATGGCTACACCTTC. Its protein product is CSARERGWDYGYTF.

This clonotype was seen at least ten times. The chain recombines TRBV20-1 with TRBJ1-6; 7 bases fit TRBD1. The J segment lost 7 bases and the V segment lost 4 bases, leaving 1 base of the junction unmatched. This CDR3 is built from 12 residues. Germline V gene lookup returns CDR1 DFQATT and CDR2 SNEGSKA (reference sequence). In nucleotides, the CDR3 is TGCAGTGCTACAGGGGGGAATTCACCCCTCCACTTT. Its translation is CSATGGNSPLHF.

The chain uses TRBV11-2 and TRBJ2-2; 12 bases agree with TRBD2. Per germline, CDR1 SGHAT and CDR2 FQNNGV. The CDR3 runs 15 residues. V was pared by 4 bases and J by 8 bases, with 5 bases of the junction left unmatched. The CDR3 DNA is TGTGCCAGCAGCTGGACTAGCGGGATCGCAGGGGAGCTGTTTTTT. Amino acids: CASSWTSGIAGELFF.